A single sample gave rise to the 23 T cell receptor beta chains below, sequenced in a study of monozygotic twins with cystic fibrosis. Profiling relied on immunoSEQ multiplex PCR, and the TCRdb table lists in-frame clones only, not all of them. The table has 30,000 to 35,000 clones, roughly three fifths seen once. The sequencing sample was made of blood. These receptors were taken from a girl aged 5 to 17 with cystic fibrosis.

The chain joins TRBV6-1 to TRBJ2-5, with D perhaps matching TRBD2 (6 bases). Looked up from germline, CDR1 is MNHNS and CDR2 is SASEGT. This CDR3 region has 17 residues. Trimming left V 2 bases short and J 1 base short, with 17 bases between. CDR3 in DNA: TGTGCCAGCAGTGAACTCCGGTGGCGGGGAGCCCAAGAGACCCAGTACTTC. As protein: CASSELRWRGAQETQYF.

The rearrangement uses TRBV14 and TRBJ2-5, with TRBD2 matching 8 bases. The CDR3 is made up of 16 amino acids. Trimming took 2 bases from V and 2 from J; bases not matched to a gene: 7. Germline values: CDR1 SGHDN, CDR2 FVKESK. This CDR3 is CASSQRPAGEQETQYF. The DNA of the CDR3 is TGTGCCAGCAGCCAAAGGCCAGCGGGAGAACAAGAGACCCAGTACTTC.

The gene calls are TRBV7-2 and TRBJ2-1; D uncertain. Per the germline V gene, CDR1 is SGHTA and CDR2 is FQGNSA. V shed 5 bases and J shed 2 bases, with 10 bases lying between them. The CDR3 has 14 amino acids. DNA for the CDR3: TGTGCCAGCAGCGTAAATTTTGCCTACAATGAGCAGTTCTTC. This encodes CASSVNFAYNEQFF.

This chain joins TRBV18 and TRBJ2-1, with a tentative D call TRBD2 (5 bases). The germline CDR1 and CDR2 sequences are KGHSH and LQKENI. The CDR3 covers 16 residues. V gave up 2 bases and J gave up 0 bases, with 11 bases separating them. The CDR3 DNA reads as TGTGCCAGCTCACCATGGGAGCGGAGCTCCTACAATGAGCAGTTCTTC. It encodes CASSPWERSSYNEQFF.

As DNA, the CDR3 is TGCGCCAGCAGCCAGTCCCGGGACAGACTCACAGATACGCAGTATTTT. Protein product: CASSQSRDRLTDTQYF. The chain is built from TRBV4-3 and TRBJ2-3; 7 nucleotides match TRBD1. CDR1 and CDR2 (germline): LGHNA, YSLEER. V lost 3 bases to trimming and J lost 2 bases; unmatched junction nucleotides: 8. The length of the CDR3 is 16 residues.

The chain recombines TRBV6-1 with TRBJ2-7, with 9 bases lining up with TRBD1. Losses at the gene ends were 6 bases for V and 3 bases for J; bases not matched to a gene: 6. The germline V gene has CDR1 MNHNS and CDR2 SASEGT. The CDR3 sequence is 14 residues long. Written as DNA, the CDR3 is TGTGCCAGCAGCTCCGGGACAGGGAACTACGAGCAGTACGTC. Its translation: CASSSGTGNYEQYV.

J is TRBJ2-5 and V is TRBV4-3; possible D gene TRBD2, 5 bases. Germline assignment: CDR1 LGHNA and CDR2 YSLEER. V shed 0 bases and J shed 5 bases, with 13 bases lying between them. The CDR3 covers 15 residues. DNA of the CDR3: TGCGCCAGCAGCCAAGATCTTCGGGGAAGGGAGACCCAGTACTTC. It yields the protein CASSQDLRGRETQYF.

This chain joins TRBV9 and TRBJ2-1; 10 bases match TRBD2. From germline, CDR1 is SGDLS and CDR2 YYNGEE. This CDR3 has 17 amino acids. V lost 0 bases and J lost 5; bases outside the gene matches: 8. The CDR3 DNA reads TGTGCCAGCAGCGTAGGATCCCTAGCGGGAGCGAACAATGAGCAGTTCTTC. Protein product: CASSVGSLAGANNEQFF.

This clone has a handful of counts. This rearrangement joins TRBV10-3 to TRBJ1-4; D is unclear. Trimming removed 2 bases from V and 5 bases from J, with 12 bases in between. CDR1 and CDR2 (germline): ENHRY, SYGVKD. The CDR3 has 15 residues. The CDR3 DNA follows: TGTGCCATCAGTGAGACGACGGGAGGAAATGAAAAACTGTTTTTT. Amino acids: CAISETTGGNEKLFF.

The chain recombines TRBV5-5 with TRBJ1-2; a possible D gene is TRBD1 (5 bases). V lost 4 bases to trimming and J lost 1 base, with 8 bases between them. CDR3 length equals 13 residues. Germline V gene sequence: CDR1 SGHKS, CDR2 YYEKEE (reference sequence). Here the CDR3 DNA reads TGTGCCAGCAGCCGGGGGGATAACTATGGCTACACCTTC. Amino acid sequence: CASSRGDNYGYTF.

This clone was picked up a small number of times. The chain has TRBV19 and TRBJ2-7; no firm D call. Germline V lookup: CDR1 LNHDA, CDR2 SQIVND (reference sequence). V gave up 7 bases and J gave up 5 bases, with 3 bases separating them. The CDR3 totals 9 residues. The DNA of the CDR3 is TGTGCCAGTATAGACGAGCAGTACGTC. It encodes CASIDEQYV.

This chain connects TRBV5-8 to TRBJ2-7; the D call may be TRBD1 or TRBD2 (6 bases each). Germline lookup yields CDR1 SGHTS and CDR2 YDEGEE. Trimming removed 0 bases from V and 2 bases from J, with 12 bases in between. The CDR3 spans 15 residues. CDR3 nucleotides: TGTGCCAGCAGCTTGGAGGGGGGTAGCACCTACGAGCAGTACGTC. Its translation: CASSLEGGSTYEQYV.

The J gene is TRBJ2-7, the V gene TRBV15; 11 bases map to TRBD2. After removal of 2 bases from V and 3 bases from J, the junction contained 6 bases not matched to a gene. In germline, CDR1 is LNHNV, CDR2 YYDKDF (reference sequence). The CDR3 totals 16 residues. The CDR3: CATSRPVTSGSYEQYF. The CDR3 region has the DNA TGTGCCACCAGCAGACCTGTTACTAGCGGGAGCTACGAGCAGTACTTC.

The chain uses TRBV13 and TRBJ1-1; D call uncertain. The germline V and J ends were trimmed by 5 bases and 0 bases, with 19 bases remaining between them. The CDR3 consists of 17 residues. Germline CDR1 is PRHDT and CDR2 is FYEKMQ (reference sequence). Here the CDR3 DNA reads TGTGCCAGCAGCACTCAGACGGACCGCGACATGAACACTGAAGCTTTCTTT. Encoded protein: CASSTQTDRDMNTEAFF.

The chain is built from TRBV30 and TRBJ1-1; D not certain. The CDR3 is 13 amino acids. The V end lost 2 bases, the J end lost 0 bases, and 7 bases lay between the germline ends. Germline V gene lookup returns CDR1 GTSNPN and CDR2 SVGIG (reference sequence). The CDR3: CAWSRTLNTEAFF. The CDR3 nucleotides are TGTGCCTGGAGTAGGACCCTGAACACTGAAGCTTTCTTT.

This clone was found a few times. The rearrangement uses TRBV2 and TRBJ1-2; a possible D gene is TRBD1 (5 bases). V was pared by 4 bases and J by 6 bases, with 15 bases between. This CDR3 spans 14 amino acids. Germline values: CDR1 SNHLY, CDR2 FYNNEI. CDR3 nucleotides: TGTGCCAGCAGTGGAATTGCTCCGGGACATGGCTACACCTTC. Translating it yields CASSGIAPGHGYTF.

This clone was recorded once. The chain employs TRBV4-3 and TRBJ2-1, with 16 bases fitting TRBD2. The CDR3 is made up of 18 amino acids. The ends lost 3 bases at V and 6 bases at J; junction bases unmatched: 8. Looked up from germline, CDR1 is LGHNA and CDR2 is YSLEER. The CDR3 DNA follows: TGCGCCAGCAGCCACCCATCGGGACTAGCGGGAGGGCCCAATGAGCAGTTCTTC. Translating gives CASSHPSGLAGGPNEQFF.

V is TRBV18 and J is TRBJ2-1, with D tentatively TRBD1 or TRBD2 (5 bases each). CDR1 and CDR2 from the germline V gene are KGHSH and LQKENI. V shed 6 bases and J shed 0 bases, with 12 bases lying between them. The CDR3 length is 15 residues. This CDR3 is CASSPGTGSYNEQFF. For the CDR3, the DNA is TGTGCCAGCTCCCCCGGGACCGGCTCCTACAATGAGCAGTTCTTC.

V usage is TRBV28 and J usage is TRBJ1-5; D gene uncertain. CDR1 MDHEN and CDR2 SYDVKM come from the germline V gene. The CDR3 is 13 residues long. Trimming removed 8 bases at V and 3 bases at J, with 11 bases between. The CDR3 coding sequence is TGTGCCAGCGGAGACGGCCCCAATCAGCCCCAGCATTTT. It yields the protein CASGDGPNQPQHF.

V gene TRBV9 combines with J gene TRBJ1-3; D may be TRBD1 (5 bases). The ends were cut back, 0 bases at V and 2 bases at J, with 9 bases in the middle. This CDR3 has 15 residues. Germline V gene data show CDR1 as SGDLS and CDR2 as YYNGEE. DNA of the CDR3: TGTGCCAGCAGCGTAGAGTCAGGGACTGGAAACACCATATATTTT. This encodes CASSVESGTGNTIYF.

The V gene is TRBV10-3, the J gene TRBJ1-2; possible D gene TRBD1, 6 bases. The germline V gene has CDR1 ENHRY and CDR2 SYGVKD. There are 17 residues in the CDR3. The V end lost 0 bases, the J end lost 5 bases, and 19 bases lay between the germline ends. Written as DNA, the CDR3 is TGTGCCATCAGTGAGTCGGGGGGCGCGATCTTGTCGTATGGCTACACCTTC. Protein sequence: CAISESGGAILSYGYTF.

V and J are TRBV5-6 and TRBJ2-5, with 7 bases identical to TRBD2. Germline V lookup: CDR1 SGHDT, CDR2 YYEEEE. The CDR3 consists of 13 residues. Trimming cost V 4 bases and J 6 bases; bases outside gene matches: 6. As DNA, the CDR3 is TGTGCCAGCAGCAGGGCGGGGGAGAAGACCCAGTACTTC. This codes for CASSRAGEKTQYF.

This chain links TRBV25-1 with TRBJ1-1; D perhaps matches TRBD1 (6 bases). The CDR3 covers 13 residues. V was cut by 4 bases and J by 1 base, with 7 bases left in between. CDR1 MGHDK and CDR2 SYGVNS come from the germline V gene. The CDR3 DNA reads TGTGCCAGCAGTGCCAGGGGGAACACTGAAGCTTTCTTT. This encodes CASSARGNTEAFF.